This T cell receptor beta chain was obtained from a study of blood T cells in healthy people across ages. Regarding the study as a whole: Per million T cells, TCR beta diversity dropped roughly linearly as age increased.

This CDR3 has 15 amino acids. The V end lost 1 base, the J end lost 4 bases, and 16 bases lay between the germline ends. The germline V gene has CDR1 DFQATT and CDR2 SNEGSKA (reference sequence). The authors ran a second PCR of 7 to 11 cycles using a sample-barcoded 5' primer and a J-beta primer mix. TCRdb re-analysed the 5' RACE reads in MiXCR, keeping a single row per CDR3 protein. The table shows 500,000 to 600,000 distinct CDR3 sequences, with 25% to 30% occurring only once. This clonotype was seen only a few times. Antigen unknown. Sequenced input: blood. The rearrangement links TRBV20-1 to TRBJ1-2, with D possibly matching TRBD1 (6 bases). The clonotype originates from a woman in her 70s in good health. The CDR3 coding sequence is TGCAGTGCTAGAGTACCAGGAAGGACAGTCTATGGCTACACCTTC. Protein: CSARVPGRTVYGYTF.